This T cell receptor (beta chain) came from a study of beta chain features in type 1 diabetes. This clone has just a few counts. Its cognate antigen is unknown. Germline V gene lookup returns CDR1 SGHTA and CDR2 FQGNSA. V lost 1 base, J lost 11 bases, and 14 bases lay in between. This CDR3 is built from 13 residues. Since all of the isolated RNA was reverse transcribed, expressed TCRB transcripts were what got sequenced. Profiled with immunoSEQ multiplex PCR; TCRdb holds only in-frame clones, not every one. Here the sample spans roughly 400,000 clones, around 13% being singletons. The study, taken as a whole, reports: In every one of the four CD4+ subsets, TCRB CDR3s were moderately but significantly shorter in Type 1 diabetes patients.

CD45RO/CCR7/CD25/CD127/CD95/CD27 staining was used to isolate CD4+ naive, central memory, regulatory and stem cell-like memory cells by sorting. The TCR was taken from a man younger than 45 in good health. Sequences were obtained from naive CD4+ T cells from blood. This chain links TRBV7-2 with TRBJ1-1; D ambiguous. The CDR3 sequence is CASSLVIEGSAFF. Written as DNA, the CDR3 is TGTGCCAGCAGCTTAGTGATTGAGGGATCGGCTTTCTTT.